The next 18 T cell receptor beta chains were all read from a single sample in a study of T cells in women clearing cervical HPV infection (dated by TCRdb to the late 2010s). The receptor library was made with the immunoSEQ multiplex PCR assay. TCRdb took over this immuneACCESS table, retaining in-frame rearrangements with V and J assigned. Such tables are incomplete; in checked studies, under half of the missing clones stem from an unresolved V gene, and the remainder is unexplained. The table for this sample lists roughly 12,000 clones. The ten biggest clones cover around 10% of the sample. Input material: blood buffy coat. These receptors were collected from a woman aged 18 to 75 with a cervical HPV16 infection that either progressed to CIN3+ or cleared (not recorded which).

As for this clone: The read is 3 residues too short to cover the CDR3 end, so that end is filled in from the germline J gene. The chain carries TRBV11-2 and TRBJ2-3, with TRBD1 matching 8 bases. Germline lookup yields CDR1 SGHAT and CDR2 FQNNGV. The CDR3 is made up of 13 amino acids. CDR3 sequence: CASSFTGGETQYF. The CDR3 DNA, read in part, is TGTGCCAGCAGCTTCACAGGGGGAGAGACG.

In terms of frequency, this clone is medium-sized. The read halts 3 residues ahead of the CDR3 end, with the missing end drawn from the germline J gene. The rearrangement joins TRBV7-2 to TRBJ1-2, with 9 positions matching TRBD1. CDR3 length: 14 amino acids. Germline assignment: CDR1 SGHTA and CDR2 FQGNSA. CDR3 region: CASSLKGTGTGYTF. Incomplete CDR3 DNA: TGTGCCAGCAGCTTAAAAGGGACAGGGACGGGC.

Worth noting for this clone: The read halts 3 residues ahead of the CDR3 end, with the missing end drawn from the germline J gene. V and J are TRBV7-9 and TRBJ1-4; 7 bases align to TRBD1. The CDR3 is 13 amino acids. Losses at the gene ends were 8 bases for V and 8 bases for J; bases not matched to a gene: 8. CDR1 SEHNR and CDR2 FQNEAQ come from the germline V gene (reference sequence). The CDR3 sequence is CASEGTAREKLFF. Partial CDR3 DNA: TGTGCCAGCGAAGGGACAGCACGGGAAAAA.

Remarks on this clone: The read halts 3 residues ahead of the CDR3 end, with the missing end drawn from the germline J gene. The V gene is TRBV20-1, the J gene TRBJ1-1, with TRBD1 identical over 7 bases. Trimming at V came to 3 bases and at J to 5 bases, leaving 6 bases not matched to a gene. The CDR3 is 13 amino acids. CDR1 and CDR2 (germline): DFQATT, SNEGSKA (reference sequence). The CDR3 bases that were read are TGCAGTGCTAGCGGCCAGGGGGTGACTGAA. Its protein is CSASGQGVTE. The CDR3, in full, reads CSASGQGVTEAFF.

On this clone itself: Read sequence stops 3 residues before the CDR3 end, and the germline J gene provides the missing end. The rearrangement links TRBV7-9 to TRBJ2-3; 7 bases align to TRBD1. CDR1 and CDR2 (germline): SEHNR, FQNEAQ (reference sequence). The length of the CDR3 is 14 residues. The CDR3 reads CASRYGRDSAAQYF. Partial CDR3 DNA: TGTGCCAGCAGATACGGCCGGGACAGTGCCGCG.

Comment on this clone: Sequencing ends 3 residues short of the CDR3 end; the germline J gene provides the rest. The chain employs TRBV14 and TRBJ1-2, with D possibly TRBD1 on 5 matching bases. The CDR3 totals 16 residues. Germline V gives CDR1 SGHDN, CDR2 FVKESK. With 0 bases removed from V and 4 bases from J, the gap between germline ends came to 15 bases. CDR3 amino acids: CASSQDLTAGSYGYTF. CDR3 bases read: TGTGCCAGCAGCCAAGATCTTACCGCAGGGAGCTATGGC.

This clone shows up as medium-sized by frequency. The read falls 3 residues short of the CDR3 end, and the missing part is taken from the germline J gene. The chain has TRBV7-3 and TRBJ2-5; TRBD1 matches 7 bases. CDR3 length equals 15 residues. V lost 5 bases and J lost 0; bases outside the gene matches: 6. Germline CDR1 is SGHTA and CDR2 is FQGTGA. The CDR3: CASSLSTGYQETQYF. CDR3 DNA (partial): TGTGCCAGCAGCCTCTCGACAGGGTACCAAGAGACC.

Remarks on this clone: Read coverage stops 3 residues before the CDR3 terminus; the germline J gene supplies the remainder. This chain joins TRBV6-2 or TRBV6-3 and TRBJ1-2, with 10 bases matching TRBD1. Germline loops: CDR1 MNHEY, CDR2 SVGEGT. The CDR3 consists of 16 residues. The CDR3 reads CASSYSGTGVFDDYTF. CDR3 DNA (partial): TGTGCCAGCAGTTACTCCGGGACAGGGGTGTTTGATGAC.

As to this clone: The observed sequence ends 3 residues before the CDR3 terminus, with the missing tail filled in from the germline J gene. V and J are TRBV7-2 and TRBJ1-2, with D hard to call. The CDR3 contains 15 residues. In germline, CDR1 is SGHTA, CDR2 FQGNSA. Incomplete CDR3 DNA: TGTGCCAGCAGGGCAGACGGGGTTGGATCCTACGAC. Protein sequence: CASRADGVGSYD. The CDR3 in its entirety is CASRADGVGSYDYTF.

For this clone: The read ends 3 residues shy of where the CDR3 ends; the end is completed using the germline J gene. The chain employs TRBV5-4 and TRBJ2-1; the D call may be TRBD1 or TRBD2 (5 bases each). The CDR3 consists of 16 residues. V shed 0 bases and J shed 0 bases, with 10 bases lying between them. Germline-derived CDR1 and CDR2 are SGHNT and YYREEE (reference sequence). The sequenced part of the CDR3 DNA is TGTGCCAGCAGCTTGGTTGCAGGGAGCTCCTACAATGAG. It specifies CASSLVAGSSYNE. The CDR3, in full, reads CASSLVAGSSYNEQFF.

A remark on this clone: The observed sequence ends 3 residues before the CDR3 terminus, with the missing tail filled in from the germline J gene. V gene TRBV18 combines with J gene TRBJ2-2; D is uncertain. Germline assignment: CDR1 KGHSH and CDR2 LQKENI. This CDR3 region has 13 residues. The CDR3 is CASSPARYEKLFF. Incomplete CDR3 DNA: TGTGCCAGCTCCCCCGCCCGGTATGAAAAG.

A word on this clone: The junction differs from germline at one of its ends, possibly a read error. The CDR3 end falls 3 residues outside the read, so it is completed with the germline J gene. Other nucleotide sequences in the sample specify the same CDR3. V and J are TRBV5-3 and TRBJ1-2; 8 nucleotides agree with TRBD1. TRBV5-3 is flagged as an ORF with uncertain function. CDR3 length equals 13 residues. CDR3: CARSSQGAYGYTF. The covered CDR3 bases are TGTGCCAGAAGCTCTCAGGGGGCCTATGGG.

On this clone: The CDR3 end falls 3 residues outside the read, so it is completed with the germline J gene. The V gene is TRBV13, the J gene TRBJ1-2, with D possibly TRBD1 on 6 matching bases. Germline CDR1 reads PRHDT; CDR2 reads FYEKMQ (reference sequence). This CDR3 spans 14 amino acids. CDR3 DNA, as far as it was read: TGTGCCAGCAGCACTCGGACAGAACCCTACGAC. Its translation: CASSTRTEPYD. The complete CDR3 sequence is CASSTRTEPYDYTF.

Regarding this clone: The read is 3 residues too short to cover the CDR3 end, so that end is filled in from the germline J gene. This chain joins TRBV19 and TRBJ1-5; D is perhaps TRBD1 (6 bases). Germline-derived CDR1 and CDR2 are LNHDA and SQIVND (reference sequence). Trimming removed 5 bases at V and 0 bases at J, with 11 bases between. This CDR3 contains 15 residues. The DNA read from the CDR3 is TGTGCCAGTAGTTCAGGGGAAGATAGCAATCAGCCC. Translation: CASSSGEDSNQP. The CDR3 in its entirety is CASSSGEDSNQPQHF.

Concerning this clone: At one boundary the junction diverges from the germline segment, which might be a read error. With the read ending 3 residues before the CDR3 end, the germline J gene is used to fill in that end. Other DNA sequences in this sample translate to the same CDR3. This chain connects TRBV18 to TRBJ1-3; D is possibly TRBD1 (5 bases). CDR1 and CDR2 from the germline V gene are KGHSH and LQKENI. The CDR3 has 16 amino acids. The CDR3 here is CASSEVRDTGGNTIYF. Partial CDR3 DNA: TGTGCCAGCTCAGAGGTCAGGGATACCGGCGGAAACACA.

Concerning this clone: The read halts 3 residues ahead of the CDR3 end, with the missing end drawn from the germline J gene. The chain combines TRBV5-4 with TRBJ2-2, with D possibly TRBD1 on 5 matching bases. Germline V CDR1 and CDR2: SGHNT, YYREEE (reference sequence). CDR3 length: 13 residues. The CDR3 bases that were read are TGTGCCAGCAGCTTGGGGAGTGGGGCCCAG. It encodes CASSLGSGAQ. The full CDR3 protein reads CASSLGSGAQLFF.

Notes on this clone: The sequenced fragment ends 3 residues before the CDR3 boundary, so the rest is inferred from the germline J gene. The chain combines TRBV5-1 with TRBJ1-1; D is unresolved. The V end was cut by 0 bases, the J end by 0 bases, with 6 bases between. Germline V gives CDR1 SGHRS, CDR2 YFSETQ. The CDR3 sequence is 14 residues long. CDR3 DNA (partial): TGCGCCAGCAGCTTGGCAGTAATGAACACTGAA. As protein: CASSLAVMNTE. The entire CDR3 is CASSLAVMNTEAFF.

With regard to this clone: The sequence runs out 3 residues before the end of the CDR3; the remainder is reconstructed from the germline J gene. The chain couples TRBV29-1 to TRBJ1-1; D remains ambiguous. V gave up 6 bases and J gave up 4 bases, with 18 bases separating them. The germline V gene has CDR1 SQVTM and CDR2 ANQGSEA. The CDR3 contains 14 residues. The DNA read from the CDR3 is TGCAGCGTGGCCCGGACTCCTCCGGGCACTGAA. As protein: CSVARTPPGTE. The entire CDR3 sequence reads CSVARTPPGTEAFF.